This entry features one TCR beta chain sequence. Its antigen is undetermined. The germline V gene encodes CDR1 SQVTM and CDR2 ANQGSEA. The J segment lost 1 base and the V segment lost 6 bases, leaving 8 bases of the junction unmatched. The CDR3 has 17 amino acids. Assay: immunoSEQ multiplex PCR; the TCRdb copy retains only in-frame clones and omits some. The data contain roughly 180,000 clones, approximately 92% of them singletons. The data were taken from a study of T cell responses to AZD1222 COVID-19 vaccine. Overall study findings and caveats: The repertoires were collected only after the peak T cell response. The sample set comprised mostly white British donors with more females, and clonal diversity was possibly underestimated. Unmutated regions of variants are reportedly targeted by nearly half of spike-specific TCRs. Only six or seven AZD1222 recipients tested seropositive at baseline.

The source is an adult who received the MenACWY meningococcal vaccine as a control. The input for sequencing was peripheral blood, taken 28 days after the second dose of the MenACWY control vaccine. This rearrangement joins TRBV29-1 to TRBJ2-3; 15 bases match TRBD2. CDR3 sequence: CSVKGTSGGFGTDTQYF. CDR3 coding DNA: TGCAGCGTAAAGGGGACTAGCGGGGGGTTCGGCACAGATACGCAGTATTTT.